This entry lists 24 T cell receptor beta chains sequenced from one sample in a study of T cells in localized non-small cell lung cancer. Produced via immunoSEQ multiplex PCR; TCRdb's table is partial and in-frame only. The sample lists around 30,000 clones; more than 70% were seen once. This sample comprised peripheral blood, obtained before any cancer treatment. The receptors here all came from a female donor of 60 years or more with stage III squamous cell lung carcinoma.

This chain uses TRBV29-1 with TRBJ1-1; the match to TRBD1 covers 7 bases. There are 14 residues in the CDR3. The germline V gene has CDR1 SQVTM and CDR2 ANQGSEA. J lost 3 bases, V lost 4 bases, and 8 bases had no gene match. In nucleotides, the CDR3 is TGCAGCGTTGCTAGGGGGCCGGAGGACACTGAAGCTTTCTTT. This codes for CSVARGPEDTEAFF.

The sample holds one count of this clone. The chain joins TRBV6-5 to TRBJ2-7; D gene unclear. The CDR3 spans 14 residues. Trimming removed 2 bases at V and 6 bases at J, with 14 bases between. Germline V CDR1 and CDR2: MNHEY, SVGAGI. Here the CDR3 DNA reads TGTGCCAGCAGTTACCAACTGGGATTCTCCGAGCAGTACTTC. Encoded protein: CASSYQLGFSEQYF.

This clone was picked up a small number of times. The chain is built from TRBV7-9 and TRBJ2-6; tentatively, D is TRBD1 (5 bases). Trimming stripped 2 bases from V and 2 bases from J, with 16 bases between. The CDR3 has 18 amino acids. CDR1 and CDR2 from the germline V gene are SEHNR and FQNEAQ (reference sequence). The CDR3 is CASSLFRVGETGANVLTF. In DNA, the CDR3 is TGTGCCAGCAGCTTATTCAGGGTGGGTGAAACTGGGGCCAACGTCCTGACTTTC.

The CDR3 spells CASSHGTGGPNTEAFF. The CDR3 DNA sequence: TGCGCCAGCAGCCACGGGACAGGGGGCCCGAACACTGAAGCTTTCTTT. The rearrangement links TRBV5-1 to TRBJ1-1, with 12 positions matching TRBD1. The V segment lost 4 bases and the J segment 1 base; nucleotides outside the gene matches: 5. Germline loops: CDR1 SGHRS, CDR2 YFSETQ. This CDR3 region has 16 residues.

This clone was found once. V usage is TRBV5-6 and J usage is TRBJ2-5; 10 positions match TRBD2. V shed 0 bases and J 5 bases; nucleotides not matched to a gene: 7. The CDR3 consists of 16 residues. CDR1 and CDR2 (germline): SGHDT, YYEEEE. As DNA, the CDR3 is TGTGCCAGCAGCTTGGATGTTAGCGGGGGGCTGGAGACCCAGTACTTC. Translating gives CASSLDVSGGLETQYF.

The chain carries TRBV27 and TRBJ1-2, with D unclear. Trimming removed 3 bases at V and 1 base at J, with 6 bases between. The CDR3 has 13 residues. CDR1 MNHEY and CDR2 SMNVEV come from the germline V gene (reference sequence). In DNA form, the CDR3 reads TGTGCCAGCAGTTTGGCACATAACTATGGCTACACCTTC. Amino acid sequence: CASSLAHNYGYTF.

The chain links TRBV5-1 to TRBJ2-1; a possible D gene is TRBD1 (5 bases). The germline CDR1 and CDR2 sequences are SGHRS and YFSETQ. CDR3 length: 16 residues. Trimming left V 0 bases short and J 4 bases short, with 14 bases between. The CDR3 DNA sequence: TGCGCCAGCAGCTTGGAGGGGCTGCGGCAGTACAATGAGCAGTTCTTC. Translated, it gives CASSLEGLRQYNEQFF. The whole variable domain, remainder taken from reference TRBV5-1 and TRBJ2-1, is KAGVTQTPRYLIKTRGQQVTLSCSPISGHRSVSWYQQTPGQGLQFLFEYFSETQRNKGNFPGRFSGRQFSNSRSEMNVSTLELGDSALYLCASSLEGLRQYNEQFFGPGTRLTVL.

The CDR3 bases are TGCGCCAGCAGCCAGGTCGATATGGGACTAGCGGGAGGGAATGAGCAGTTCTTC. It is translated as CASSQVDMGLAGGNEQFF. The rearrangement joins TRBV4-1 to TRBJ2-1; TRBD2 matches 16 bases. With V trimmed by 3 bases and J by 7 bases, 9 bases remained unmatched. The CDR3 totals 18 residues. From germline, CDR1 is MGHRA and CDR2 YSYEKL.

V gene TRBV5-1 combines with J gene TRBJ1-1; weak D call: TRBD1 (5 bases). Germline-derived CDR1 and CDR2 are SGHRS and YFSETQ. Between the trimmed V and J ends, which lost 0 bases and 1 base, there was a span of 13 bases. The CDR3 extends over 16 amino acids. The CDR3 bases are TGCGCCAGCAGCTTGGCAGCTACAGGCCCGAACACTGAAGCTTTCTTT. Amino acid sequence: CASSLAATGPNTEAFF.

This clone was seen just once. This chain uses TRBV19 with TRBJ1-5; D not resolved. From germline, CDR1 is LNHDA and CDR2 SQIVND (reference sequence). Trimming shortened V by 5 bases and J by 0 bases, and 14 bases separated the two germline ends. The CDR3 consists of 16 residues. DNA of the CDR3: TGTGCCAGTAGTCCAGGACGCGGGGTTAGCAATCAGCCCCAGCATTTT. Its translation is CASSPGRGVSNQPQHF. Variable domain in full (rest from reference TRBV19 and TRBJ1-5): DGGITQSPKYLFRKEGQNVTLSCEQNLNHDAMYWYRQDPGQGLRLIYYSQIVNDFQKGDIAEGYSVSREKKESFPLTVTSAQKNPTAFYLCASSPGRGVSNQPQHFGDGTRLSIL.

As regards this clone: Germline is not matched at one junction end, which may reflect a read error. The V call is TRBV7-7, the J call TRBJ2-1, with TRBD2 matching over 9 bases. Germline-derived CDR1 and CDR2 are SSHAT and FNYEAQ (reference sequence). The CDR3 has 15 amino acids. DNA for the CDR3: TGTGCTAGCAGTTCGGGACTAGCTTTCCACAATGAGCAGTTCTTC. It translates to CASSSGLAFHNEQFF.

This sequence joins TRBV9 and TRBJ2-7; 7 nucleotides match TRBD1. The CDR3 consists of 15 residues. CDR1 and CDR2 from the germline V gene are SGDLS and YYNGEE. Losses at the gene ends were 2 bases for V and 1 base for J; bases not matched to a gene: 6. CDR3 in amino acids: CASSVAPGQSYEQYF. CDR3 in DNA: TGTGCCAGCAGCGTTGCGCCGGGACAGTCCTACGAGCAGTACTTC.

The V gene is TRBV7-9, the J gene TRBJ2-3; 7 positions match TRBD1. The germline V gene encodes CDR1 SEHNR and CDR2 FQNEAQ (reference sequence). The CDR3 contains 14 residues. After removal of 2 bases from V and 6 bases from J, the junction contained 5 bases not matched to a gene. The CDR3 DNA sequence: TGTGCCAGCAGCTTATCCCGACAGGGCGATACGCAGTATTTT. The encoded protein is CASSLSRQGDTQYF. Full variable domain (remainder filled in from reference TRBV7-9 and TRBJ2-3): DTGVSQNPRHKITKRGQNVTFRCDPISEHNRLYWYRQTLGQGPEFLTYFQNEAQLEKSRLLSDRFSAERPKGSFSTLEIQRTEQGDSAMYLCASSLSRQGDTQYFGPGTRLTVL.

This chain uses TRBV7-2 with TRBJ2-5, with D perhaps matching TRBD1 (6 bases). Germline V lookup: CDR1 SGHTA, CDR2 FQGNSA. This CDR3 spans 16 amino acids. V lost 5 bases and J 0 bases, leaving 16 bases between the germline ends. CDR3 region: CASSPETGWDQETQYF. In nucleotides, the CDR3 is TGTGCCAGCAGCCCGGAGACAGGATGGGACCAAGAGACCCAGTACTTC.

In DNA, the CDR3 is TGTGCCAGTAGTATTGCGACAGGGGGATACGAGCAGTACTTC. Translating it yields CASSIATGGYEQYF. V usage is TRBV19 and J usage is TRBJ2-7; 9 bases line up with TRBD1. The germline V gene encodes CDR1 LNHDA and CDR2 SQIVND (reference sequence). The CDR3 runs to 14 residues. V shed 3 bases and J 4 bases; nucleotides not matched to a gene: 4.

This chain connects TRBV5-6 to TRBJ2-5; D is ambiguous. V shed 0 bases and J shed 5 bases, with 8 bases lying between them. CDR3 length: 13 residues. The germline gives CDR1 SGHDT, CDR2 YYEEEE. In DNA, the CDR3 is TGTGCCAGCAGCTTGGTGGGATCCGAGACCCAGTACTTC. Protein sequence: CASSLVGSETQYF.

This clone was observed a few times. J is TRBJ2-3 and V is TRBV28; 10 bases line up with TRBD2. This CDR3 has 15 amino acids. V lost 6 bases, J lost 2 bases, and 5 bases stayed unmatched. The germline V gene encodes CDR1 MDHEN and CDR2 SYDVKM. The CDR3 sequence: CASRGLAGVTDTQYF. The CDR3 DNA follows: TGTGCCAGCAGGGGCCTAGCGGGAGTCACAGATACGCAGTATTTT.

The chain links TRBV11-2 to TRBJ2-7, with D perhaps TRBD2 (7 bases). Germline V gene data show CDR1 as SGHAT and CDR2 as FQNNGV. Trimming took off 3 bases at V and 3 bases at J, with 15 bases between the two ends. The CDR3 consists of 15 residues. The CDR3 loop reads CASSLTGLGVYEQYF. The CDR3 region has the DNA TGTGCCAGCAGCTTGACAGGACTAGGGGTCTACGAGCAGTACTTC.

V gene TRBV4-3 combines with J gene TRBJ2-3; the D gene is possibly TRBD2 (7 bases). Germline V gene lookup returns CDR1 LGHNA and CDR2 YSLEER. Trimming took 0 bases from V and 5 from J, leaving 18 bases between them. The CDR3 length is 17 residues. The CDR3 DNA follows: TGCGCCAGCAGCCAAGATGGTGGGGGGGCGTTGGTAGATACGCAGTATTTT. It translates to CASSQDGGGALVDTQYF.

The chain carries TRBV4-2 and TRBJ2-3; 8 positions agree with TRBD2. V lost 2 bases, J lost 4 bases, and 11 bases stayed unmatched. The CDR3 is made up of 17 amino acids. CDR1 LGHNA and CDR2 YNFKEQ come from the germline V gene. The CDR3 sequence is CASSQLSGRASADTQYF. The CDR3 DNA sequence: TGTGCCAGCAGCCAATTATCCGGGAGGGCCAGCGCAGATACGCAGTATTTT.

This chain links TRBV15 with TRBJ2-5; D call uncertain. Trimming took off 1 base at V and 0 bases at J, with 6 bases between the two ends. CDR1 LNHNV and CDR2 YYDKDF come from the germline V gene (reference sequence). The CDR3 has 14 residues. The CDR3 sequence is CATSRGADQETQYF. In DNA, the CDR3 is TGTGCCACCAGCAGAGGGGCAGACCAAGAGACCCAGTACTTC.

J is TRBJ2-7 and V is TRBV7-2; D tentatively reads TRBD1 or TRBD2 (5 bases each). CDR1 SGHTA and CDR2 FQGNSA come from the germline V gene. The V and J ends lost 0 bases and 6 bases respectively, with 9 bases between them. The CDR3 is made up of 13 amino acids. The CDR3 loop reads CASSLARGAEQYF. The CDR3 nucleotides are TGTGCCAGCAGCTTAGCGAGGGGTGCCGAGCAGTACTTC. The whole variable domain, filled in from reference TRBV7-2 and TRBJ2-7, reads GAGVSQSPSNKVTEKGKDVELRCDPISGHTALYWYRQSLGQGLEFLIYFQGNSAPDKSGLPSDRFSAERTGGSVSTLTIQRTQQEDSAVYLCASSLARGAEQYFGPGTRLTVT.

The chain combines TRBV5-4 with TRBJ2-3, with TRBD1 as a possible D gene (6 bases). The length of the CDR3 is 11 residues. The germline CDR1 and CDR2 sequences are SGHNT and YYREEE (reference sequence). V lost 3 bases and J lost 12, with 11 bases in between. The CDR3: CASSSSGAQYF. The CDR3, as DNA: TGTGCCAGCAGCTCGTCAGGGGCCCAGTATTTT.

In DNA form, the CDR3 reads TGTGCCAGCAGCTTGGGGGCCGGCACAGATACGCAGTATTTT. It encodes CASSLGAGTDTQYF. The V and J genes are TRBV5-4 and TRBJ2-3, with D hard to call. This CDR3 contains 14 residues. V was clipped by 0 bases and J by 1 base, with 6 bases between them. Germline values: CDR1 SGHNT, CDR2 YYREEE (reference sequence).